The subject of this entry is one T cell receptor (beta chain). Antigen: not known. Germline values: CDR1 SGHVS, CDR2 FQNEAQ. The CDR3 sequence is 12 residues long. Trimming stripped 2 bases from V and 7 bases from J, with 6 bases between. From blood CD8+ and CD4+ T cells, TCR beta sequences were generated. The data derive from a study of CD8 T cells in Susac syndrome. General study results and limits: Within Susac syndrome CD4+ T cell repertoires, clonal expansion was not evident.

Reverse transcription used about 0.45 to 1 ug RNA and random hexamers. A single record per CDR3 protein comes from TCRdb applying MiXCR to the immunoSEQ multiplex PCR reads. The profile shows about 150,000 distinct CDR3 sequences, 90% to 95% of them singletons. This TCR came from a human donor with Susac syndrome. The sequenced material came from CD4+ T cells from PBMCs. The chain combines TRBV7-8 with TRBJ2-1; the D is unclear. Here the CDR3 reads CASSLSLNEQFF. The CDR3 DNA follows: TGTGCCAGCAGCTTAAGCTTGAATGAGCAGTTCTTC.